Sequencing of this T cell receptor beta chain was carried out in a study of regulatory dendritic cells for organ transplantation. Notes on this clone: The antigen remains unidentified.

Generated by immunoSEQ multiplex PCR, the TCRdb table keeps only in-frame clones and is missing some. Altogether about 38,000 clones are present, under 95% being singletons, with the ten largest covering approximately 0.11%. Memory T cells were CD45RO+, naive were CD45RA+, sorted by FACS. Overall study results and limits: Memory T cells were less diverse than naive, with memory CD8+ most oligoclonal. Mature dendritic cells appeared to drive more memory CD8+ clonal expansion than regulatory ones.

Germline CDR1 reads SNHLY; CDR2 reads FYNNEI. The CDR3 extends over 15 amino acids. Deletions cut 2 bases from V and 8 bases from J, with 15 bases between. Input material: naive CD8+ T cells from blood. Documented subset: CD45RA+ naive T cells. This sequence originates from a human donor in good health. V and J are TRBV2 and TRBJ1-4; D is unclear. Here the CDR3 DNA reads TGTGCCAGCAGTGAATTTCGGGCTATGGACGAAAAACTGTTTTTT. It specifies CASSEFRAMDEKLFF. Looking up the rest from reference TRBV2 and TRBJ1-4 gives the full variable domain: EPEVTQTPSHQVTQMGQEVILRCVPISNHLYFYWYRQILGQKVEFLVSFYNNEISEKSEIFDDQFSVERPDGSNFTLKIRSTKLEDSAMYFCASSEFRAMDEKLFFGSGTQLSVL.